This is a list of T cell receptor beta chains from one sample in a study of CD8+ T cells in alopecia areata. Profiled with immunoSEQ multiplex PCR; TCRdb holds only in-frame clones, not every one. Here the sample spans 200,000 or so clones, around two fifths being singletons. Here the sequenced sample was CD4+ T cells sorted from blood, taken around week 31, from a patient treated with tofacitinib. Receptors were obtained from a human donor with alopecia areata. CDR3s include the opening cysteine and the closing phenylalanine or tryptophan. D genes are given only for firm matches. Clone size is stated in some rows and not others, as once, few, many or a class when expanded.

j_gene: TRBJ2-7
v_gene: TRBV11-2
abundance: few
d_gene: TRBD1
CDR3nt: TGTGCCAGCAGCTTAGGACAGGGGAGTAACTACGAGCAGTACTTC
CDR3aa: CASSLGQGSNYEQYF

j_gene: TRBJ1-4
v_gene: TRBV29-1
abundance: few
d_gene: TRBD1
CDR3nt: TGCAGTGCCGGGACAGGGGTTGAAAAACTGTTTTTT
CDR3aa: CSAGTGVEKLFF

j_gene: TRBJ2-6
v_gene: TRBV29-1
abundance: .
d_gene: .
CDR3nt: TGCAGCGTGGCCGGGACGTCGGCCAACGTCCTGACTTTC
CDR3aa: CSVAGTSANVLTF

j_gene: TRBJ2-3
v_gene: TRBV6-4
abundance: .
d_gene: .
CDR3nt: TGTGCCAGCAGTGACCAAGGGGGAGATACGCAGTATTTT
CDR3aa: CASSDQGGDTQYF

j_gene: TRBJ2-7
v_gene: TRBV5-6
abundance: .
d_gene: .
CDR3nt: TGTGCCAGCAGCTTGGCAGGACACATCGCCTACGAGCAGTACTTC
CDR3aa: CASSLAGHIAYEQYF

j_gene: TRBJ1-2
v_gene: TRBV9
abundance: few
d_gene: TRBD1
CDR3nt: TGTGCCAGCAGCTCTCACACGGGACAGCCTTATGGCTACACCTTC
CDR3aa: CASSSHTGQPYGYTF

j_gene: TRBJ2-5
v_gene: TRBV5-4
abundance: few
d_gene: TRBD2
CDR3nt: TGTGCCAGCAGCTTAGCGGGAGTCGGAGAGACCCAGTACTTC
CDR3aa: CASSLAGVGETQYF

j_gene: TRBJ1-2
v_gene: TRBV30
abundance: few
d_gene: TRBD1
CDR3nt: TGTGCCTGGAGTTGGGACAGGGACGGCTACACCTTC
CDR3aa: CAWSWDRDGYTF

j_gene: TRBJ1-1
v_gene: TRBV30
abundance: .
d_gene: .
CDR3nt: TGTGCCTGGAGTGTACAGCAGAACACTGAAGCTTTCTTT
CDR3aa: CAWSVQQNTEAFF

j_gene: TRBJ1-2
v_gene: TRBV6-1
abundance: .
d_gene: .
CDR3nt: TGTGCCAGCAATTTGGGCCGAGCTTATGGCTACACCTTC
CDR3aa: CASNLGRAYGYTF

j_gene: TRBJ2-7
v_gene: TRBV7-9
abundance: few
d_gene: .
CDR3nt: TGTGCCAGCAGCTCCCGGGACACCACCCCCTACGAGCAGTACTTC
CDR3aa: CASSSRDTTPYEQYF

j_gene: TRBJ1-2
v_gene: TRBV9
abundance: .
d_gene: .
CDR3nt: TGTGCCAGCAGCGCCATGAGGGCTTCGGGCTATGGCTACACCTTC
CDR3aa: CASSAMRASGYGYTF

j_gene: TRBJ2-5
v_gene: TRBV29-1
abundance: many
d_gene: .
CDR3nt: TGCAGCTTTCACGGGACACAAGAGACCCAGTACTTC
CDR3aa: CSFHGTQETQYF

j_gene: TRBJ1-1
v_gene: TRBV29-1
abundance: .
d_gene: .
CDR3nt: TGCAGCGTTCCAAAGGACACCTCTCATGAAGCTTTCTTT
CDR3aa: CSVPKDTSHEAFF

j_gene: TRBJ1-3
v_gene: TRBV30
abundance: .
d_gene: .
CDR3nt: TGTGCCTGGAGCGAGGGCGCTGGAAACACCATATATTTT
CDR3aa: CAWSEGAGNTIYF

j_gene: TRBJ2-3
v_gene: TRBV5-6
abundance: .
d_gene: TRBD2
CDR3nt: TGTGCCAGCAGCCGACTAGCGGGGGGGCGAATTTCAGATACGCAGTATTTT
CDR3aa: CASSRLAGGRISDTQYF

j_gene: TRBJ2-4
v_gene: TRBV29-1
abundance: few
d_gene: TRBD2
CDR3nt: TGCAGCGCCATAATTCAGGGAGGGCAGAACATTCAGTACTTC
CDR3aa: CSAIIQGGQNIQYF

j_gene: TRBJ2-2
v_gene: TRBV19
abundance: .
d_gene: .
CDR3nt: TGTGCCAGTAGTATGGGGACGAACACCGGGGAGCTGTTTTTT
CDR3aa: CASSMGTNTGELFF

j_gene: TRBJ1-2
v_gene: TRBV5-5
abundance: .
d_gene: .
CDR3nt: TGTGCCAGCAGCTTGGCCGTCTATGGCTACACCTTC
CDR3aa: CASSLAVYGYTF

j_gene: TRBJ2-5
v_gene: TRBV6-6
abundance: .
d_gene: .
CDR3nt: TGTGCCAGCAGTTACCAGGGGCTAGAGACCCAGTACTTC
CDR3aa: CASSYQGLETQYF

j_gene: TRBJ2-2
v_gene: TRBV4-1
abundance: many
d_gene: .
CDR3nt: TGCGCCACTAAAGGGCAGAAGAACACCGGGGAGCTGTTTTTT
CDR3aa: CATKGQKNTGELFF

j_gene: TRBJ2-3
v_gene: TRBV15
abundance: many
d_gene: .
CDR3nt: TGTGCCACCAGCAGAGATCGGGCCCGCTATACGCAGTATTTT
CDR3aa: CATSRDRARYTQYF

j_gene: TRBJ2-7
v_gene: TRBV7-3
abundance: .
d_gene: .
CDR3nt: TGTGCCAGCAGCCGAGAGAGCTCCGGCTACGAGCAGTACTTC
CDR3aa: CASSRESSGYEQYF

j_gene: TRBJ2-1
v_gene: TRBV7-9
abundance: few
d_gene: .
CDR3nt: TGTGCCAGCAGCTTAATGGTTTCAAATGAGCAGTTCTTC
CDR3aa: CASSLMVSNEQFF

j_gene: TRBJ2-6
v_gene: TRBV7-8
abundance: few
d_gene: .
CDR3nt: TGTGCCAGCAGCAGCAGGGCTACTGGGGCCAACGTCCTGACTTTC
CDR3aa: CASSSRATGANVLTF

j_gene: TRBJ2-2
v_gene: TRBV7-2
abundance: .
d_gene: TRBD2
CDR3nt: TGTGCCAGCAGCTTAGGGAGCGGGAGCGGAACCGGGGAGCTGTTTTTT
CDR3aa: CASSLGSGSGTGELFF

j_gene: TRBJ2-2
v_gene: TRBV5-1
abundance: .
d_gene: TRBD2
CDR3nt: TGCGCCAGCAGCCCAGGACTAGCGGGAGTCGACACCGGGGAGCTGTTTTTT
CDR3aa: CASSPGLAGVDTGELFF

j_gene: TRBJ2-7
v_gene: TRBV5-1
abundance: few
d_gene: .
CDR3nt: TGCGCCAGCAGTCCAGTCGACCGGGGAGCCGTTTTCTTC
CDR3aa: CASSPVDRGAVFF

j_gene: TRBJ2-2
v_gene: TRBV29-1
abundance: .
d_gene: .
CDR3nt: TGCAGCGTTGACGGGGGCTCGAACACCGGGGAGCTGTTTTTT
CDR3aa: CSVDGGSNTGELFF

j_gene: TRBJ2-7
v_gene: TRBV9
abundance: .
d_gene: TRBD1
CDR3nt: TGTGCCAGCAGCGTACGCCTCATACCGGGACAGGACGAGCAGTACTTC
CDR3aa: CASSVRLIPGQDEQYF

j_gene: TRBJ2-1
v_gene: TRBV5-4
abundance: once
d_gene: .
CDR3nt: TGTGCCAGCAGCTTGGGTGAGCCCAGGTCCCCCTACAATGAGCAGTTCTTC
CDR3aa: CASSLGEPRSPYNEQFF

j_gene: TRBJ2-1
v_gene: TRBV7-7
abundance: few
d_gene: .
CDR3nt: TGTGCCAGCAGCTTGGGCCCCGGGGGACACAATGAGCAGTTCTTC
CDR3aa: CASSLGPGGHNEQFF

j_gene: TRBJ1-5
v_gene: TRBV18
abundance: .
d_gene: .
CDR3nt: TGTGCCAGCTCACCAGGACAGACAGATCAGCCCCAGCATTTT
CDR3aa: CASSPGQTDQPQHF

j_gene: TRBJ1-1
v_gene: TRBV4-1
abundance: .
d_gene: .
CDR3nt: TGCGCCAGCAGCCAAGAGGGTAAGGAGGGGTGGGCTGAAGCTTTCTTT
CDR3aa: CASSQEGKEGWAEAFF

j_gene: TRBJ1-5
v_gene: TRBV6-5
abundance: .
d_gene: .
CDR3nt: TGTGCCAGCAGCCAAAGGGGGGGCAATCAGCCCCAGCATTTT
CDR3aa: CASSQRGGNQPQHF

j_gene: TRBJ2-5
v_gene: TRBV7-6
abundance: .
d_gene: .
CDR3nt: TGTGCCAGCAGCTTGGGGGTAGTTCAGGAGACCCAGTACTTC
CDR3aa: CASSLGVVQETQYF

j_gene: TRBJ2-7
v_gene: TRBV30
abundance: .
d_gene: .
CDR3nt: TGTGCCTGGAGTCCCCGAGAGGTACAAGAGCAGTACTTC
CDR3aa: CAWSPREVQEQYF

j_gene: TRBJ2-7
v_gene: TRBV18
abundance: .
d_gene: .
CDR3nt: TGTGCCAGCTCACGATCCAGGACGGATTCCTACGAGCAGTACTTC
CDR3aa: CASSRSRTDSYEQYF

j_gene: TRBJ2-3
v_gene: TRBV4-1
abundance: .
d_gene: .
CDR3nt: TGCGCCAGCAGCCACCCAGGAGATACGCAGTATTTT
CDR3aa: CASSHPGDTQYF

j_gene: TRBJ2-1
v_gene: TRBV15
abundance: .
d_gene: TRBD1
CDR3nt: TGTGCCACCAGCAGAGATACATTCAGGGGGAGGCAGTTCTTC
CDR3aa: CATSRDTFRGRQFF

j_gene: TRBJ2-5
v_gene: TRBV29-1
abundance: .
d_gene: TRBD2
CDR3nt: TGCAGCCCCCGACTAGCGGGAAGTGAGACCCAGTACTTC
CDR3aa: CSPRLAGSETQYF

j_gene: TRBJ2-1
v_gene: TRBV5-1
abundance: .
d_gene: .
CDR3nt: TGCGCCAGCAGCTTGGCCGCGGGCCCCGATGAGCAGTTCTTC
CDR3aa: CASSLAAGPDEQFF

j_gene: TRBJ2-5
v_gene: TRBV23-1
abundance: .
d_gene: .
CDR3nt: TGCGCCAGCAGTCAATCCCGGGTCCAAGAGACCCAGTACTTC
CDR3aa: CASSQSRVQETQYF

j_gene: TRBJ2-1
v_gene: TRBV7-6
abundance: .
d_gene: TRBD2
CDR3nt: TGTGCCAGCAGCTCCATAGCGGGGGGGCTTGTCAATGAGCAGTTCTTC
CDR3aa: CASSSIAGGLVNEQFF

j_gene: TRBJ2-7
v_gene: TRBV9
abundance: .
d_gene: .
CDR3nt: TGTGCCAGCAGCCGGGACCTCGGGGGGCAGTACTTC
CDR3aa: CASSRDLGGQYF

j_gene: TRBJ1-1
v_gene: TRBV5-1
abundance: .
d_gene: .
CDR3nt: TGCGCCAGCAGGGGGGAACGAACTCGCGCTGAAGCTTTCTTT
CDR3aa: CASRGERTRAEAFF

j_gene: TRBJ2-1
v_gene: TRBV7-9
abundance: .
d_gene: TRBD2
CDR3nt: TGTGCCAGCAGCTTAGGCGGGAGGAATGAGCAGTTCTTC
CDR3aa: CASSLGGRNEQFF

j_gene: TRBJ2-7
v_gene: TRBV29-1
abundance: .
d_gene: TRBD2
CDR3nt: TGCAGCGTTGAAGTGTCTAGCGGGGGGAACTCGGTGCAGTACTTC
CDR3aa: CSVEVSSGGNSVQYF

j_gene: TRBJ1-1
v_gene: TRBV7-9
abundance: .
d_gene: .
CDR3nt: TGTGCCAGCAGCTTAATGGGCTTGGGCACTGAAGCTTTCTTT
CDR3aa: CASSLMGLGTEAFF

j_gene: TRBJ1-6
v_gene: TRBV18
abundance: .
d_gene: .
CDR3nt: TGTGCCAGCTCACCACGAGCGGGCGAACTCAATTCACCCCTCCACTTT
CDR3aa: CASSPRAGELNSPLHF

j_gene: TRBJ1-1
v_gene: TRBV29-1
abundance: .
d_gene: .
CDR3nt: TGCAGCGTTGTTAGTACCAGTGAAGCTTTCTTT
CDR3aa: CSVVSTSEAFF

j_gene: TRBJ1-3
v_gene: TRBV4-1
abundance: .
d_gene: .
CDR3nt: TGCGCCAGCAGCCAGGGCTCTCAAGGGAGGCTTGGAAACACCATATATTTT
CDR3aa: CASSQGSQGRLGNTIYF

j_gene: TRBJ2-3
v_gene: TRBV30
abundance: .
d_gene: .
CDR3nt: TGTGCCTGGAGTGTCCAGGGCAGTAGAGATACGCAGTATTTT
CDR3aa: CAWSVQGSRDTQYF